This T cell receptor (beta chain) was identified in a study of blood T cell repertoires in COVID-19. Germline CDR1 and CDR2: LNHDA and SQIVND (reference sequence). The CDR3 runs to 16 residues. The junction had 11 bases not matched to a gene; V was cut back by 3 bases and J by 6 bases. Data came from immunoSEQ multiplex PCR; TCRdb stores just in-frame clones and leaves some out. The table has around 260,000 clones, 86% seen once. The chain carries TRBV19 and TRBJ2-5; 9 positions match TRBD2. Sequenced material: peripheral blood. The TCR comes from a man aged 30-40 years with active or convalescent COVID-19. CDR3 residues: CASSIPGGRDFQTQYF. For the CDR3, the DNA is TGTGCCAGTAGTATTCCCGGCGGGAGGGATTTTCAGACCCAGTACTTC.